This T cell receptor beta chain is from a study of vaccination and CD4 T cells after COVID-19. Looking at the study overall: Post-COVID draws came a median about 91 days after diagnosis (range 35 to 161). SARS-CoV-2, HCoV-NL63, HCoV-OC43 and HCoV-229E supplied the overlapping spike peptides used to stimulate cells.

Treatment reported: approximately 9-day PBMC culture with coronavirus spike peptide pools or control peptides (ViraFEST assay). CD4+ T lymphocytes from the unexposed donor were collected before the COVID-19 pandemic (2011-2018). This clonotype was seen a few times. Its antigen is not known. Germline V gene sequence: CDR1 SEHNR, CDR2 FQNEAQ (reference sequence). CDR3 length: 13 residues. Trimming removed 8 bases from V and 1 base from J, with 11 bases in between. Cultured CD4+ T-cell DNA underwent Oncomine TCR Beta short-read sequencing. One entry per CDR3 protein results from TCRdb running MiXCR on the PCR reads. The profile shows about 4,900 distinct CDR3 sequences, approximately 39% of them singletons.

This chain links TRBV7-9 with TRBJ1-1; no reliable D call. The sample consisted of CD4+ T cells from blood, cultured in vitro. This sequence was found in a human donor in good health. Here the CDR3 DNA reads TGTGCCAGCTCAATTCGGGAGAACACTGAAGCTTTCTTT. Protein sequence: CASSIRENTEAFF.